This record covers a single T cell receptor (beta chain). Its antigen is still unknown. The source of the sample is a study of shared clonotypes between healthy human individuals. General study points: Sequencing depth was expected to influence donor clonotype sharing.

Within Nashville, Tennessee resided all donors, each a Caucasian adult. Researchers partitioned CD4+ cells into CD45RA+ naive and CD45RA-negative memory subsets. Original data processing: For the immunoSEQ data, sequences were junction-only without quality scores, so filtering differed. Profiled with immunoSEQ multiplex PCR; TCRdb holds only in-frame clones, not every one. V, J and clone size are taken as reported in that table, and D and trimming were inferred from the DNA itself. The repertoire holds roughly 2,500,000 clones, with approximately 94% as singletons. The V gene end was trimmed by 0 bases and the J gene end by 3 bases; junction bases not matched to a gene: 6. Germline loops: CDR1 SGHTA, CDR2 FQGNSA. The CDR3 has 16 residues.

This TCR was sampled from a man aged 18 to 29 in good health. Some clones in this sample may be carry-over from other donors' samples. Sequenced input: naive CD4+ T cells from PBMCs. Indicated subset: CD45RA+ positively selected. The genes are TRBV7-2 and TRBJ2-3, with 7 bases matching TRBD2. The DNA of the CDR3 is TGTGCCAGCAGCTTAGCTATAGCGGGTGGGACAGATACGCAGTATTTT. Translating it yields CASSLAIAGGTDTQYF.